This is a list of T cell receptor beta chains from one sample in a study of regulatory T cells in long-lasting Graves disease. TCRdb reprocessed the multiplex PCR reads via MiXCR and lists one record per CDR3 protein. The data show 200,000 to 250,000 distinct CDR3 sequences, about 19% seen once. The sequenced sample was peripheral blood mononuclear cells (PBMCs), obtained at new diagnosis, from a patient treated with antithyroid drugs. The source is a female donor with Graves disease. Each CDR3 is given with its conserved first and last residue. The D gene is left open where the match is weak. Some rows mark clone size as missing; the rest say once, few, many or name a class of expanded clone.

>TRBJ2-5|many|NA|TRBV7-7
TGTGCCAGCAGCGCATCACTCCAAGAGACCCAGTACTTC
CASSASLQETQYF
>TRBJ1-1|once|NA|TRBV19
TGTGCCAGTAGTATAATTCTGGGTGAGACCATGAACACTGAAGCTTTCTTT
CASSIILGETMNTEAFF
>TRBJ1-1|many|TRBD1|TRBV11-3
TGTGCCAGCAGCACGGACAGGGCGACTGAAGCTTTCTTT
CASSTDRATEAFF
>TRBJ2-6|few|TRBD1|TRBV20-1
TGCAGTGCTATCGGAGGGACAGGGGCTCAGGCTGGGGCCAACGTCCTGACTTTC
CSAIGGTGAQAGANVLTF
>TRBJ2-5|NA|NA|TRBV5-1
TGCGCCAACAGCTTATCGGGGCAGGGCGGTGAGACCCAGTACTTC
CANSLSGQGGETQYF
>TRBJ2-7|many|NA|TRBV10-2
TGCGCCAGCAGTCGAGGGGAGACCTACGAGCAGTACTTC
CASSRGETYEQYF
>TRBJ1-4|many|NA|TRBV20-1
TGCAGTGCTAGTCCCGGGACTCATCCGGCAGGAAAACTGTTTTTT
CSASPGTHPAGKLFF
>TRBJ1-2|NA|NA|TRBV19
TGTGCCAGTAGTAACCGGGACGGGACTAGTGGCTACACCTTC
CASSNRDGTSGYTF
>TRBJ2-7|many|NA|TRBV7-2
TGTGCCAGCAGCTTCGCCTGGACTCGCAGCGAGCAGTACTTC
CASSFAWTRSEQYF
>TRBJ2-1|many|NA|TRBV20-1
TGCAGTGCAAAGGGTTCGACTCCAAGCTCCTACAATGAGCAGTTCTTC
CSAKGSTPSSYNEQFF
>TRBJ2-3|NA|NA|TRBV7-2
TGTGCCAGCGCAAGGGGGATCGGCACAGATACGCAGTATTTT
CASARGIGTDTQYF